This passage covers 2 T cell receptor beta chains from one sample sequenced in a study of shared clonotypes between healthy human individuals. The assay was immunoSEQ multiplex PCR, and TCRdb's table has in-frame clones only and misses some. The sample has 2,100,000 or so clones; about 94% are singletons. The sequencing sample was made of naive CD4+ T cells sorted from blood. Noted subset: CD45RA+ positively selected. The receptor source for this set is a man younger than 35 in good health.

Details on this clone: This sample also contains other DNA sequences that code for the same CDR3. The chain employs TRBV28 and TRBJ2-7; 9 nucleotides align to TRBD1. V shed 6 bases and J 5 bases; nucleotides not matched to a gene: 5. This CDR3 contains 13 residues. Germline-derived CDR1 and CDR2 are MDHEN and SYDVKM. The DNA for the CDR3 is TGTGCCAGCAGAGGGACAGGGAGTAACGAGCAGTACTTC. This codes for CASRGTGSNEQYF.

The chain carries TRBV28 and TRBJ1-1, with D possibly TRBD1 on 6 matching bases. The CDR3 totals 14 residues. The V end lost 5 bases, the J end lost 0 bases, and 10 bases lay between the germline ends. CDR1 and CDR2 from the germline V gene are MDHEN and SYDVKM. The CDR3 nucleotides are TGTGCCAGCAGTCCGGACAGACTGAACACTGAAGCTTTCTTT. The encoded protein is CASSPDRLNTEAFF.